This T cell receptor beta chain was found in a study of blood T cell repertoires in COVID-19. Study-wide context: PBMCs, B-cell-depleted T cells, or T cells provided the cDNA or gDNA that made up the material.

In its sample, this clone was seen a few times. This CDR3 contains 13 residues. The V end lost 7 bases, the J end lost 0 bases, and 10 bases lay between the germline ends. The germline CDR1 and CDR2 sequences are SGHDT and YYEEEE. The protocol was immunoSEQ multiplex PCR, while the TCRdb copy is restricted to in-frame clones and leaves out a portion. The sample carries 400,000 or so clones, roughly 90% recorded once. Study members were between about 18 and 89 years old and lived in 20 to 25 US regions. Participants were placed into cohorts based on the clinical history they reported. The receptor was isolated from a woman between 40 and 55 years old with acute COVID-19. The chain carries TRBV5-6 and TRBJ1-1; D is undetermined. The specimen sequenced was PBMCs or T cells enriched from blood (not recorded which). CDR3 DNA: TGTGCCAGCGGGCCCTTCATGAACACTGAAGCTTTCTTT. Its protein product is CASGPFMNTEAFF. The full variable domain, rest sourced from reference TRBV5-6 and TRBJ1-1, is DAGVTQSPTHLIKTRGQQVTLRCSPKSGHDTVSWYQQALGQGPQFIFQYYEEEERQRGNFPDRFSGHQFPNYSSELNVNALLLGDSALYLCASGPFMNTEAFFGQGTRLTVV.